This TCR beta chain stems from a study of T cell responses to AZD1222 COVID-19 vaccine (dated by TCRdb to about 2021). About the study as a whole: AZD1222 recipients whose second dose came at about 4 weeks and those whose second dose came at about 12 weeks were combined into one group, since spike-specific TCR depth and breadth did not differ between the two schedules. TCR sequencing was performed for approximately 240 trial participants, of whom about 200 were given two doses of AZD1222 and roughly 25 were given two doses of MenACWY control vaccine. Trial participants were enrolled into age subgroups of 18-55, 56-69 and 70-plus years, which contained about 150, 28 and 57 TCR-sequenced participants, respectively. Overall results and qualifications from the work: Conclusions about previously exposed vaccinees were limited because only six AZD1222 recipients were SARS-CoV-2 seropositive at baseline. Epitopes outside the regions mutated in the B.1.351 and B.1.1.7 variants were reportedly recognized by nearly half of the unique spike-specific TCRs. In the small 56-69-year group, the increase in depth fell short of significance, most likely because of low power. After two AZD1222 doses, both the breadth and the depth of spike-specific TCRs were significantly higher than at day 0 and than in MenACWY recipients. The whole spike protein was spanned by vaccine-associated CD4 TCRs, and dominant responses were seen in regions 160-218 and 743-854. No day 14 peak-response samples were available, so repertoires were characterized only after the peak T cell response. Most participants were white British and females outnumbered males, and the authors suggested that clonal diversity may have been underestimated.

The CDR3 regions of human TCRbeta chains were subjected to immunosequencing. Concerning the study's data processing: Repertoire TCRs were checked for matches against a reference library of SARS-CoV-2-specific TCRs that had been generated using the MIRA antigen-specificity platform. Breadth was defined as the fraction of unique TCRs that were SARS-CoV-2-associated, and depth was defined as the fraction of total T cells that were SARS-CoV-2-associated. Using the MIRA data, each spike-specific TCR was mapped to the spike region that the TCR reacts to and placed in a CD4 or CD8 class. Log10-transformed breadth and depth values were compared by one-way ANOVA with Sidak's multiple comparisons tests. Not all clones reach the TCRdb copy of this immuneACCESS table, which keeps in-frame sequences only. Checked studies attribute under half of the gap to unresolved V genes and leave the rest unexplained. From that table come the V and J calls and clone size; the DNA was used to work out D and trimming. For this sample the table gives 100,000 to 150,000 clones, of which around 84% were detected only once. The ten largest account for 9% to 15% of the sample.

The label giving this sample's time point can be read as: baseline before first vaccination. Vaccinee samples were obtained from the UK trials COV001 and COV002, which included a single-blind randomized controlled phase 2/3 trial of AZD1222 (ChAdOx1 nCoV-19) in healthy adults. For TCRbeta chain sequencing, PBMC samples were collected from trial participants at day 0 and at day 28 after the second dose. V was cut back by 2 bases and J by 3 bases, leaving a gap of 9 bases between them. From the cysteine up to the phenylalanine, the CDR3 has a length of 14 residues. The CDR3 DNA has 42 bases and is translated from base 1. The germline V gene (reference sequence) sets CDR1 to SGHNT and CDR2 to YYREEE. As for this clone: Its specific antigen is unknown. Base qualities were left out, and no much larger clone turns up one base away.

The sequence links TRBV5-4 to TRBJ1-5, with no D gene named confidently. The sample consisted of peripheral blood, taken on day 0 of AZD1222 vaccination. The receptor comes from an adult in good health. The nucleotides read TGTGCCAGCAGCTTTAATGGATACAATCAGCCCCAGCATTTT. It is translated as CASSFNGYNQPQHF. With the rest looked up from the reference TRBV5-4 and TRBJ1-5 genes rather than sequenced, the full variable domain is ETGVTQSPTHLIKTRGQQVTLRCSSQSGHNTVSWYQQALGQGPQFIFQYYREEENGRGNFPPRFSGLQFPNYSSELNVNALELDDSALYLCASSFNGYNQPQHFGDGTRLSIL.